Described below is a single T cell receptor beta chain sequence and its context. What it binds is unknown. This sample is drawn from a study of a mutant IDH1 vaccine in newly diagnosed glioma. Study-wide context: Among treated patients, 62.5% were male and approximately 40% female, and mean age was about 41 years. The therapy given earlier, which was standard therapy, consisted of radiotherapy, temozolomide, or both, and most of the patients received both. General study points: Pseudoprogression appears to have had no connection to changes in top peripheral T cell clonotypes.

Germline assignment: CDR1 MDHEN and CDR2 SYDVKM. The CDR3 length is 17 residues. Trimming stripped 5 bases from V and 1 base from J, with 15 bases between. The data were produced by immunoSEQ multiplex PCR, yet TCRdb's version contains in-frame clones alone and is incomplete. The table records around 92,000 clones, approximately 90% of them present only once. The time point: baseline, week 1 (first vaccination visit). Treatment in this sample: pre-vaccination baseline after standard-of-care therapy. Every donor had a new WHO grade 3 or 4 astrocytoma that was IDH1-mutant, with loss of nuclear ATRX. The chain couples TRBV28 to TRBJ2-6; D unclear. This clonotype originated in a woman aged 50 to 60 with glioma. Sequencing was performed on PBMCs, taken from a glioma patient treated with radiotherapy, temozolomide or both. CDR3 bases: TGTGCCAGCAGTCTCCCAGTTGTGGCTTCTGGGGCCAACGTCCTGACTTTC. Its protein product is CASSLPVVASGANVLTF. Full variable domain (missing parts from reference TRBV28 and TRBJ2-6): DVKVTQSSRYLVKRTGEKVFLECVQDMDHENMFWYRQDPGLGLRLIYFSYDVKMKEKGDIPEGYSVSREKKERFSLILESASTNQTSMYLCASSLPVVASGANVLTFGAGSRLTVL.